This T cell receptor beta chain comes out of a study of blood T cell repertoires in COVID-19. Across the study: COVID-19 samples, acute and convalescent, were from the United States, Italy and Spain. T cells, B-cell-depleted T cells, or PBMCs provided the cDNA or gDNA that served as material.

This clone was observed once. Germline V lookup: CDR1 MNHEY, CDR2 SMNVEV (reference sequence). The CDR3 sequence is 16 residues long. V was trimmed by 4 bases and J by 3 bases, leaving 16 bases between them. Original methodology: Scientists estimated how many nucleated cells there were by amplifying reference gene primers. The protocol was immunoSEQ multiplex PCR, while the TCRdb copy is restricted to in-frame clones and leaves out a portion. V, J and clone size were drawn from that table, and D and trimming were deduced from the DNA. The sample includes 75,000 to 100,000 clones, 75% to 85% seen only once; the top ten take less than 25%.

The specimen sequenced was peripheral blood. The clonotype comes from a man aged 65 to 79 with acute or convalescent COVID-19. The gene calls are TRBV27 and TRBJ2-1; a weak D match, TRBD1 (7 bases). CDR3 DNA: TGTGCCAGCAGTTGGCGGGACAGCCTATTCTACAATGAGCAGTTCTTC. Translated, it gives CASSWRDSLFYNEQFF.